This passage covers 25 T cell receptor beta chains from one sample sequenced in a study of control samples from healthy donors and cancer patients. Data came from immunoSEQ multiplex PCR; TCRdb stores just in-frame clones and leaves some out. The sample lists around 53,000 clones, around 86% occurring once. Input material: PBMCs. These receptors all stem from a woman aged 45-60 years with lung cancer.

This clone is a singleton in its sample. The chain employs TRBV12-3 or TRBV12-4 and TRBJ1-1; 7 positions match TRBD1. V shed 8 bases and J 4 bases; nucleotides not matched to a gene: 4. The CDR3 loop spans 12 amino acids. The CDR3 protein is CASGRQGTEAFF. CDR3 nucleotides: TGTGCCAGCGGGAGACAGGGCACTGAAGCTTTCTTT.

In its sample, this clone was seen a few times. The chain carries TRBV7-9 and TRBJ2-2; 12 bases agree with TRBD2. From germline, CDR1 is SEHNR and CDR2 FQNEAQ (reference sequence). V lost 7 bases to trimming and J lost 5 bases; unmatched junction nucleotides: 8. The CDR3 covers 16 residues. CDR3 residues: CASTYRTSGKTGELFF. CDR3 in DNA: TGTGCCAGCACCTATAGGACTAGCGGGAAGACCGGGGAGCTGTTTTTT.

Only one count was recorded for this clone. V gene TRBV7-9 combines with J gene TRBJ1-5, with D uncertain. There are 16 residues in the CDR3. With 3 bases removed from V and 2 bases from J, the gap between germline ends came to 14 bases. CDR1 and CDR2 (germline): SEHNR, FQNEAQ (reference sequence). The CDR3 region has the DNA TGTGCCAGCAGCTTTGGGATAGCGGCCGGCAATCAGCCCCAGCATTTT. It is translated as CASSFGIAAGNQPQHF.

The rearrangement joins TRBV5-1 to TRBJ2-7; possible D gene TRBD1, 6 bases. CDR1 is SGHRS and CDR2 is YFSETQ in the germline V gene. The CDR3 contains 12 residues. The V end lost 4 bases, the J end lost 6 bases, and 11 bases lay between the germline ends. The CDR3 loop is CASSADSLEQYF. The CDR3 DNA follows: TGCGCCAGCAGCGCGGACAGTCTCGAGCAGTACTTC.

The rearrangement links TRBV5-1 to TRBJ2-1, with 7 bases identical to TRBD1. The germline CDR1 and CDR2 sequences are SGHRS and YFSETQ. This CDR3 has 14 residues. J was trimmed by 8 bases and V by 4 bases; bases with no gene match: 9. The CDR3 region is CASSIGTEGDEQFF. In DNA, the CDR3 is TGCGCCAGCAGCATCGGGACAGAAGGCGATGAGCAGTTCTTC.

The V call is TRBV7-9, the J call TRBJ2-1, with D hard to call. V was trimmed by 5 bases and J by 0 bases, leaving 17 bases between them. The CDR3 is made up of 17 amino acids. The germline gives CDR1 SEHNR, CDR2 FQNEAQ (reference sequence). The CDR3 loop is CASSPPRTRSSYNEQFF. The DNA for the CDR3 is TGTGCCAGCAGCCCGCCCAGGACCCGGAGCTCCTACAATGAGCAGTTCTTC.

Here the CDR3 reads CASSLGLDRIYGYTF. CDR3 DNA: TGTGCCAGCAGCTTAGGCCTTGACAGGATCTATGGCTACACCTTC. The chain joins TRBV13 to TRBJ1-2; TRBD1 is a possible D gene (6 bases). The germline gives CDR1 PRHDT, CDR2 FYEKMQ (reference sequence). Trimming stripped 0 bases from V and 4 bases from J, with 12 bases between. The CDR3 spans 15 residues.

This clone was found once. The rearrangement uses TRBV4-2 and TRBJ1-3; no clear D. Per the germline V gene, CDR1 is LGHNA and CDR2 is YNFKEQ. The CDR3 has 15 residues. V was shortened by 0 bases and J by 0 bases, with 6 bases between the two germline ends. The CDR3, as DNA: TGTGCCAGCAGCCAAGACAGTAGCTCTGGAAACACCATATATTTT. Translation gives CASSQDSSSGNTIYF.

The CDR3 loop reads CASSEDLTYGYTF. The CDR3 nucleotides read TGTGCCAGCAGTGAGGACTTGACCTATGGCTACACCTTC. J is TRBJ1-2 and V is TRBV2; D unresolved. This CDR3 comprises 13 residues. V dropped 3 bases and J dropped 4 bases, with 9 bases sitting between them. CDR1 and CDR2 (germline): SNHLY, FYNNEI. The whole variable domain, remainder taken from reference TRBV2 and TRBJ1-2, is EPEVTQTPSHQVTQMGQEVILRCVPISNHLYFYWYRQILGQKVEFLVSFYNNEISEKSEIFDDQFSVERPDGSNFTLKIRSTKLEDSAMYFCASSEDLTYGYTFGSGTRLTVV.

The rearrangement links TRBV10-2 to TRBJ1-5; D gene ambiguous. Trimming took off 0 bases at V and 1 base at J, with 4 bases between the two ends. Per the germline V gene, CDR1 is WSHSY and CDR2 is SAAADI. The CDR3 is 14 amino acids. DNA for the CDR3: TGCGCCAGCAGTGAGTCAGCAAGCAATCAGCCCCAGCATTTT. The encoded protein is CASSESASNQPQHF.

The V gene is TRBV9, the J gene TRBJ1-6; no firm D call. CDR1 is SGDLS and CDR2 is YYNGEE in the germline V gene. The CDR3 has 13 residues. V was clipped by 2 bases and J by 6 bases, with 6 bases between them. DNA of the CDR3: TGTGCCAGCAGCGTGGACCCTAATTCACCCCTCCACTTT. As protein: CASSVDPNSPLHF.

The V gene is TRBV9, the J gene TRBJ1-1; no definite D call. Germline V lookup: CDR1 SGDLS, CDR2 YYNGEE. This CDR3 contains 15 residues. V gave up 4 bases and J gave up 1 base, with 14 bases separating them. The CDR3 reads CASSPPEERNTEAFF. In DNA, the CDR3 is TGTGCCAGCAGCCCCCCGGAAGAGAGGAACACTGAAGCTTTCTTT.

The rearrangement uses TRBV11-3 and TRBJ2-2; 7 nucleotides align to TRBD2. The germline CDR1 and CDR2 sequences are SGHNT and YENEEA. Trimming cost V 1 base and J 1 base; bases outside gene matches: 3. There are 16 residues in the CDR3. This CDR3 is CASSLAPGGNTGELFF. CDR3 bases: TGTGCCAGCAGCTTAGCACCGGGGGGGAACACCGGGGAGCTGTTTTTT.

This chain joins TRBV7-8 and TRBJ2-5, with 8 bases lining up with TRBD1. Germline CDR1 is SGHVS and CDR2 is FQNEAQ. Trimming cost V 6 bases and J 1 base; bases outside gene matches: 10. The CDR3 is made up of 16 amino acids. In DNA form, the CDR3 reads TGTGCCAGCAGTTACTACCCGGGACAGGCCCAAGAGACCCAGTACTTC. Translated: CASSYYPGQAQETQYF. The full variable domain, its missing parts supplied by reference TRBV7-8 and TRBJ2-5, is GAGVSQSPRYKVAKRGQDVALRCDPISGHVSLFWYQQALGQGPEFLTYFQNEAQLDKSGLPSDRFFAERPEGSVSTLKIQRTQQEDSAVYLCASSYYPGQAQETQYFGPGTRLLVL.

The genes are TRBV28 and TRBJ2-1; 8 positions agree with TRBD1. V lost 5 bases and J lost 1; bases outside the gene matches: 7. There are 16 residues in the CDR3. The V gene's germline CDR1 is MDHEN and CDR2 SYDVKM. CDR3 loop: CASSRVQGVSYNEQFF. CDR3 in DNA: TGTGCCAGCAGTCGCGTACAGGGGGTTTCCTACAATGAGCAGTTCTTC.

CDR3 loop: CASSTQRDRSSYNSPLHF. The CDR3 bases are TGTGCCAGTAGTACCCAAAGGGACAGGAGCTCCTATAATTCACCCCTCCACTTT. The chain carries TRBV19 and TRBJ1-6; 8 bases fit TRBD1. V dropped 4 bases and J dropped 0; count of bases not matched to a gene: 8. Per germline, CDR1 LNHDA and CDR2 SQIVND (reference sequence). The CDR3 has 18 amino acids. Full variable domain (rest looked up from reference TRBV19 and TRBJ1-6): DGGITQSPKYLFRKEGQNVTLSCEQNLNHDAMYWYRQDPGQGLRLIYYSQIVNDFQKGDIAEGYSVSREKKESFPLTVTSAQKNPTAFYLCASSTQRDRSSYNSPLHFGNGTRLTVT.

This sequence joins TRBV28 and TRBJ2-1; perhaps TRBD2 as D (7 bases). Germline lookup yields CDR1 MDHEN and CDR2 SYDVKM. The CDR3 covers 16 residues. V lost 3 bases and J 7 bases, leaving 19 bases between the germline ends. This CDR3 reads CASSFEGGVRENEQFF. CDR3 bases: TGTGCCAGCAGTTTCGAGGGGGGGGTTCGGGAGAATGAGCAGTTCTTC.

The chain joins TRBV5-1 to TRBJ1-2, with TRBD1 matching 7 bases. Looked up from germline, CDR1 is SGHRS and CDR2 is YFSETQ. CDR3 length equals 15 residues. Losses at the gene ends were 1 base for V and 3 bases for J; bases not matched to a gene: 6. The CDR3 is CASSLTTGVDYGYTF. For the CDR3, the DNA is TGCGCCAGCAGCTTGACCACAGGGGTCGACTATGGCTACACCTTC.

The chain employs TRBV4-2 and TRBJ2-7; possibly TRBD1 for D (6 bases). V was pared by 4 bases and J by 0 bases, with 7 bases between. CDR1 is LGHNA, CDR2 YNFKEQ, per germline. The CDR3 covers 13 residues. The CDR3 reads CASSRDTSYEQYF. CDR3 bases: TGTGCCAGCAGCCGGGACACCTCCTACGAGCAGTACTTC.

The DNA for the CDR3 is TGTGCCATCAGTGATGGGGGTGGCTACACCTTC. The encoded protein is CAISDGGGYTF. This chain uses TRBV10-3 with TRBJ1-2; possible D gene TRBD1, 5 bases. Trimming pared 3 bases from V and 7 bases from J, leaving 6 bases between. The length of the CDR3 is 11 residues. CDR1 ENHRY and CDR2 SYGVKD come from the germline V gene.

V and J are TRBV30 and TRBJ1-1; D is unclear. CDR1 is GTSNPN and CDR2 is SVGIG in the germline V gene (reference sequence). CDR3 size: 13 residues. Trimming took off 2 bases at V and 2 bases at J, with 9 bases between the two ends. The CDR3 protein is CAWSLAENTEAFF. The CDR3 nucleotides read TGTGCCTGGAGTTTAGCCGAAAACACTGAAGCTTTCTTT.

This chain links TRBV18 with TRBJ1-1; 9 nucleotides align to TRBD1. This CDR3 is 12 amino acids long. CDR1 is KGHSH and CDR2 is LQKENI in the germline V gene. V lost 4 bases, J lost 6 bases, and 0 bases stayed unmatched. As DNA, the CDR3 is TGTGCCAGCTCACGACAGGGGGCTGAAGCTTTCTTT. Amino acid sequence: CASSRQGAEAFF.

The chain joins TRBV28 to TRBJ1-1; D might be TRBD1 (5 bases). Trimming removed 7 bases at V and 5 bases at J, with 17 bases between. Germline V gene data show CDR1 as MDHEN and CDR2 as SYDVKM. The CDR3 length is 14 residues. The CDR3 DNA is TGTGCCAGCACCCTATCTGGGGGAGGAACTGAAGCTTTCTTT. Residues: CASTLSGGGTEAFF. The complete variable domain, with remaining parts taken from reference TRBV28 and TRBJ1-1, reads DVKVTQSSRYLVKRTGEKVFLECVQDMDHENMFWYRQDPGLGLRLIYFSYDVKMKEKGDIPEGYSVSREKKERFSLILESASTNQTSMYLCASTLSGGGTEAFFGQGTRLTVV.

The chain couples TRBV25-1 to TRBJ1-1, with D unresolved. V shed 3 bases and J shed 0 bases, with 11 bases lying between them. The CDR3 sequence is 15 residues long. The germline V gene has CDR1 MGHDK and CDR2 SYGVNS. CDR3 coding DNA: TGTGCCAGCAGTGAGGGAGGGTCTATGAACACTGAAGCTTTCTTT. Protein sequence: CASSEGGSMNTEAFF.

The chain carries TRBV28 and TRBJ1-2; possibly TRBD1 for D (5 bases). The CDR3 runs 13 residues. Germline CDR1 is MDHEN and CDR2 is SYDVKM. Trimming left V 5 bases short and J 3 bases short, with 10 bases between. The CDR3 nucleotides are TGTGCCAGCAGTGTGACAGAAGACTATGGCTACACCTTC. Translated: CASSVTEDYGYTF.